A selection of T cell receptor beta chains follows, all from one sample in a study of beta chain features in type 1 diabetes. Generated by immunoSEQ multiplex PCR, the TCRdb table keeps only in-frame clones and is missing some. The repertoire holds roughly 610,000 clones, with around 15% as singletons. Sequencing was carried out using naive CD4+ T cells from blood. These receptors came from a man between 18 and 29 years old in good health. CDR3s include the opening cysteine and the closing phenylalanine or tryptophan. The order of the fields is D gene, V gene, clone size, J gene, CDR3 protein, CDR3 DNA. A D gene is named only where the DNA matches it firmly. The size field is filled for only some rows; it gives once, few, many or a size class.

-	TRBV4-3	few	TRBJ1-2	CASSQDMVLYGYTF	TGCGCCAGCAGCCAAGATATGGTGCTCTATGGCTACACCTTC
TRBD2	TRBV28	-	TRBJ2-5	CASSTGTRRDGTQYF	TGTGCCAGCAGTACGGGGACTAGACGAGACGGGACCCAGTACTTC
-	TRBV5-1	-	TRBJ2-5	CASSPHALFGRNQETQYF	TGCGCCAGCAGCCCCCACGCCCTCTTTGGACGGAACCAAGAGACCCAGTACTTC
-	TRBV7-2	few	TRBJ1-5	CASSQNADQPQHF	TGTGCCAGCAGCCAAAACGCGGATCAGCCCCAGCATTTT
TRBD2	TRBV14	few	TRBJ2-2	CASSQGLAGAGELFF	TGTGCCAGCAGCCAAGGACTAGCGGGAGCCGGGGAGCTGTTTTTT
TRBD1	TRBV27	few	TRBJ2-7	CASSLGGQGSYEQYF	TGTGCCAGCAGTTTAGGGGGACAGGGGTCCTACGAGCAGTACTTC
-	TRBV11-1	-	TRBJ2-3	CASSFKGAGPDTQYF	TGTGCCAGCAGTTTCAAAGGTGCGGGCCCAGATACGCAGTATTTT
TRBD1	TRBV14	-	TRBJ2-3	CASSQSGTGSTDTQYF	TGTGCCAGCAGCCAATCCGGGACAGGAAGCACAGATACGCAGTATTTT
-	TRBV4-1	few	TRBJ1-2	CASSQGGGWNYGYTF	TGCGCCAGCAGCCAAGGTGGAGGGTGGAACTATGGCTACACCTTC
-	TRBV2	few	TRBJ2-2	CASSLPGNTGELFF	TGTGCCAGCAGTCTCCCAGGGAACACCGGGGAGCTGTTTTTT
TRBD1	TRBV18	-	TRBJ2-7	CASSPMTGGGEQYF	TGTGCCAGCTCACCAATGACAGGGGGCGGCGAGCAGTACTTC
TRBD1	TRBV5-1	few	TRBJ1-5	CASSSLTGGSPGNQPQHF	TGCGCCAGCAGCTCACTGACAGGGGGCTCCCCTGGCAATCAGCCCCAGCATTTT
-	TRBV7-2	few	TRBJ1-5	CASSPRGGHQPQHF	TGTGCCAGCAGCCCCCGAGGAGGGCATCAGCCCCAGCATTTT
-	TRBV2	-	TRBJ2-2	CASSGDLRHGELFF	TGTGCCAGCAGCGGGGATTTGCGGCACGGGGAGCTGTTTTTT
TRBD1	TRBV27	-	TRBJ2-7	CASRWGGTGAYEQYF	TGTGCCAGCAGATGGGGTGGGACAGGGGCCTACGAGCAGTACTTC